This T cell receptor beta chain was captured by sequencing in a study of blood T cell repertoires in COVID-19. As for the study in general: Researchers got acute and convalescent COVID-19 samples from the United States, Italy and Spain. From T cells, B-cell-depleted T cells, or PBMCs came the material, which was cDNA or gDNA.

Methods used by the authors: Cell counts per sample came from amplifying reference gene primers. The repertoire was sequenced with immunoSEQ multiplex PCR; TCRdb's copy has only in-frame clones and lacks some. D and trimming were read from the DNA, whereas the V and J calls and clone size are those reported in that table. Of roughly 160,000 clones listed, 84% were seen once; the top ten hold roughly a tenth. Germline CDR1 KGHDR, CDR2 SFDVKD. V gave up 10 bases and J gave up 8 bases; unmatched junction bases: 4. The CDR3 totals 12 residues. Material for sequencing was peripheral blood. This receptor was obtained from a man aged 65-85 years with active or convalescent COVID-19. J is TRBJ1-1 and V is TRBV24-1, with TRBD1 matching over 12 bases. CDR3 bases: TGTGCCACAATCGGGACAGGGGGCGAAGCTTTCTTT. Translated, it gives CATIGTGGEAFF.